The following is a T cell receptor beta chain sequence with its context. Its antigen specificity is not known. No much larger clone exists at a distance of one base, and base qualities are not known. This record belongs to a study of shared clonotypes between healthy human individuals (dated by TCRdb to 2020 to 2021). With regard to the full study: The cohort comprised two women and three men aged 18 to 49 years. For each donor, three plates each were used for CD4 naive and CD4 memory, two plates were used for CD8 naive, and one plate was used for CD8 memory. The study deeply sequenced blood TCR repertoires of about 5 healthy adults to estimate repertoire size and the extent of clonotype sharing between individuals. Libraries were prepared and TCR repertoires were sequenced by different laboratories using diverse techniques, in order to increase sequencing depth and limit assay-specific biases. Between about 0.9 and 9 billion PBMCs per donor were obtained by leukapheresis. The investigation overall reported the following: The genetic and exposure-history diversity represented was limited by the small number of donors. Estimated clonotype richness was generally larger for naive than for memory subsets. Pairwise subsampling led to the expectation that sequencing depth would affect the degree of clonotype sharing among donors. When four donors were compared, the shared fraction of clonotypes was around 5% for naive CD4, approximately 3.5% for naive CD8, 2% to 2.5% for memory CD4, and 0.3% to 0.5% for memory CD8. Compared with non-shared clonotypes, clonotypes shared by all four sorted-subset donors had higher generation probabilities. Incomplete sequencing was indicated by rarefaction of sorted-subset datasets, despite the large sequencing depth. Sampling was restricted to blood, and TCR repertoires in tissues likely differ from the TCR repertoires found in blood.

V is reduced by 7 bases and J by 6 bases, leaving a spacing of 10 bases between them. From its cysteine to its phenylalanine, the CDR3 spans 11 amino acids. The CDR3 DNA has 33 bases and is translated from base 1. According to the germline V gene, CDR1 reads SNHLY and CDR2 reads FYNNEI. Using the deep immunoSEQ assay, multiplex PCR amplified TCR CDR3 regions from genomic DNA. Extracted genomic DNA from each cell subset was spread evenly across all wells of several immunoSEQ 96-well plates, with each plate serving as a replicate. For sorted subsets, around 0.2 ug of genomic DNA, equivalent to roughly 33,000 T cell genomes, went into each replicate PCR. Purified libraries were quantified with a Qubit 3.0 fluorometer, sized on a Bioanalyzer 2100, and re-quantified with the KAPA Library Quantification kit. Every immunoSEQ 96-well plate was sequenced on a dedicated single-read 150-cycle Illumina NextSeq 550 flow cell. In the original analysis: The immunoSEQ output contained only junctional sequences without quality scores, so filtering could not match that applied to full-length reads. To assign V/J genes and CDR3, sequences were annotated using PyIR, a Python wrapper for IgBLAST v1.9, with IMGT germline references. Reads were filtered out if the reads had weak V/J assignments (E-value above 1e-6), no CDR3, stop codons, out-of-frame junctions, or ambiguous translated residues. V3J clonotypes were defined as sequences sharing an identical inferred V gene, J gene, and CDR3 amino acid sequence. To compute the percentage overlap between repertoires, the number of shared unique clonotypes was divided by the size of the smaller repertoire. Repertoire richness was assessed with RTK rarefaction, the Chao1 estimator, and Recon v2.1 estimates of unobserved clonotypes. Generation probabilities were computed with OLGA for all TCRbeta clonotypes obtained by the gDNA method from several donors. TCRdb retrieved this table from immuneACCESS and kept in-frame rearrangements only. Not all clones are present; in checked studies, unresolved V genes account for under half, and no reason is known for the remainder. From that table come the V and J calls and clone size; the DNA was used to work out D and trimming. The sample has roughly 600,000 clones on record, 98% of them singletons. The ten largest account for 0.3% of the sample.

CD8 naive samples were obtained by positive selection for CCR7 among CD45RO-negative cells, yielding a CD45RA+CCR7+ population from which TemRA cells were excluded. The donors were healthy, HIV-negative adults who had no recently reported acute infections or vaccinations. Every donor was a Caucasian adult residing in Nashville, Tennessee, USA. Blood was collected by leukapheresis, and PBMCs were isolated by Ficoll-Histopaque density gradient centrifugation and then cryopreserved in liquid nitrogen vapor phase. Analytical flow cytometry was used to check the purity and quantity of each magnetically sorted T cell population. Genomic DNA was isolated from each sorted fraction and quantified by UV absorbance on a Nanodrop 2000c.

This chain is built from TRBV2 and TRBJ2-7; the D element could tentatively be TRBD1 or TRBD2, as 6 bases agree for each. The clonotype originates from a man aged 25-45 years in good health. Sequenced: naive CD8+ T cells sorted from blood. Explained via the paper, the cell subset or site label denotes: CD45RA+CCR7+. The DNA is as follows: TGTGCCAGCAACGGGGGCTCCGAGCAGTACTTC. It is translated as CASNGGSEQYF.